The entry below describes one T cell receptor (beta chain). This entry comes from a study of blood T cell repertoires in COVID-19. At the level of the study: The United States, Italy and Spain were the sources of the acute and convalescent COVID-19 samples. Sample material is recorded as cDNA or gDNA derived from T cells, B-cell-depleted T cells, or PBMCs.

In the study's own analysis: Amplification from reference gene primers served as the basis for estimated nucleated cell counts. Sequencing was performed with immunoSEQ multiplex PCR; in TCRdb, only in-frame clones are kept and a portion is missing. V and J calls and clone size follow that table, whereas D and trimming were derived from the DNA. The table has nearly 55,000 clones, around 72% seen once; the top ten hold 15%. The sequencing input was peripheral blood. The receptor was derived from a human donor with active or convalescent COVID-19. The donor label of this sample is uncertain.

CDR3 loop: CASRKIRGPAGERGYEQYF. CDR3 nucleotide sequence: TGTGCCAGCAGGAAAATTAGGGGTCCAGCGGGAGAGAGGGGCTACGAGCAGTACTTC. The chain recombines TRBV7-2 with TRBJ2-7, with 8 positions matching TRBD2. V gave up 6 bases and J gave up 3 bases; unmatched junction bases: 22. CDR1 and CDR2 from the germline V gene are SGHTA and FQGNSA. The CDR3 sequence is 19 residues long.